This T cell receptor beta chain originates from a study of cytomegalovirus exposure and HLA in healthy donors. As concerns this clone: As yet, its antigen is unknown.

The study, taken as a whole, reports: TRBV6-2, TRBV6-3 and some other V segments were excluded as indistinguishable. A list of around 150 TCR beta chains associated with cytomegalovirus was given. Most observed TCR sequences were rare, whereas some public TCRs were detected in many donors. Reportedly, diagnosis of cytomegalovirus status by the classifier showed high specificity and sensitivity.

PCR employed 60 Vbeta and 13 Jbeta primers. Clones were sequenced by immunoSEQ multiplex PCR, and TCRdb holds only the in-frame ones, with some missing. The sample lists some 120,000 clones, 75% to 90% seen once, with about 6.7% in the top ten. Between the trimmed V and J ends, which lost 6 bases and 4 bases, there was a span of 12 bases. Germline loops: CDR1 MNHEY, CDR2 SMNVEV (reference sequence). The CDR3 runs 13 residues. The sequenced sample was PBMCs. The clonotype comes from a young woman in good health and CMV-seropositive. The J gene is TRBJ1-2, the V gene TRBV27; D perhaps matches TRBD1 (6 bases). CDR3 loop: CASRRTESYGYTF. The CDR3 DNA is TGTGCCAGCAGGCGGACAGAGTCCTATGGCTACACCTTC.